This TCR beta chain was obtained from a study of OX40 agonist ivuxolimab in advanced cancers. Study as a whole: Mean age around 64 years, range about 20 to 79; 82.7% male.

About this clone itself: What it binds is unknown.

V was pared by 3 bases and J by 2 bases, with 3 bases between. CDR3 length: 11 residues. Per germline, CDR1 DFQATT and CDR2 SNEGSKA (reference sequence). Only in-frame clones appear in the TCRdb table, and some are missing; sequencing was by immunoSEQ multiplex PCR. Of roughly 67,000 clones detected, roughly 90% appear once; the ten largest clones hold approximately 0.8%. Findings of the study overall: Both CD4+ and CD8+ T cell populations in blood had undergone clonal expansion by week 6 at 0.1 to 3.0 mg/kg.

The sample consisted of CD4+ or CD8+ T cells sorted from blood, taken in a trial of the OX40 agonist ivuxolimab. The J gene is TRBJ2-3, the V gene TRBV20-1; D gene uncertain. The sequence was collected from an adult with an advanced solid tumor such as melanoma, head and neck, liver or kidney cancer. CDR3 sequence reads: CSASPTDTQYF. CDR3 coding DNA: TGCAGTGCTAGCCCCACAGATACGCAGTATTTT.